This TCR beta chain was captured by sequencing in a study of blood T cells in healthy people across ages. Details on this clonotype: The antigen is not known.

Overall study results and limits: Naive CD4+ cells and diversity were both higher in long-lived donors than in aged donors.

A sample-barcoded 5' primer and a J-beta primer mix were used in a second PCR of roughly 7 to 11 cycles. Using its own MiXCR run on the 5' RACE reads, TCRdb lists one record per CDR3 protein. The table shows about 930,000 distinct CDR3 sequences, with 25% to 30% occurring only once. Drawn from each donor were roughly 10 milliliters of peripheral blood. This sample was also put to use in a study of T cells of mothers and their children. That work contributes: A few healthy Caucasian mothers gave samples, and so did their six children.

Sequencing was performed on blood. The clonotype comes from a woman between 40 and 50 years old in good health.

CDR3 in amino acids: CAISESLTGESYEQYF. CDR3 DNA sequence: TGTGCCATCAGTGAGTCCCTGACAGGGGAAAGCTACGAGCAGTACTTC. The J gene is TRBJ2-7, the V gene TRBV10-3, with 8 nucleotides matching TRBD1. The J segment lost 3 bases and the V segment lost 0 bases, leaving 7 bases of the junction unmatched. This CDR3 spans 16 amino acids. Germline V gene sequence: CDR1 ENHRY, CDR2 SYGVKD.